The 23 T cell receptor beta chains given below trace back to one sample, sequenced in a study of blood T cell repertoires in COVID-19. Generated by immunoSEQ multiplex PCR, the TCRdb table keeps only in-frame clones and is missing some. The table has about 420,000 clones, 85% to 90% seen once. Material: peripheral blood. All receptors derive from a man aged 18 to 29 with COVID-19, enrolled during active disease.

The V gene is TRBV25-1, the J gene TRBJ2-1, with 12 bases fitting TRBD2. CDR3 length equals 17 residues. Trimming at V came to 3 bases and at J to 5 bases, leaving 8 bases not matched to a gene. Germline values: CDR1 MGHDK, CDR2 SYGVNS. CDR3 in amino acids: CASSDPGLAGFHNEQFF. CDR3 nucleotide sequence: TGTGCCAGCAGTGATCCCGGACTAGCGGGATTTCACAATGAGCAGTTCTTC.

The chain joins TRBV18 to TRBJ1-1; D gene uncertain. The CDR3 consists of 14 residues. Looked up from germline, CDR1 is KGHSH and CDR2 is LQKENI. V was cut by 4 bases and J by 4 bases, with 13 bases left in between. The CDR3 DNA sequence: TGTGCCAGCTCACGCCAAGGAGGCGTCACTGAAGCTTTCTTT. Protein: CASSRQGGVTEAFF.

The chain joins TRBV18 to TRBJ2-7, with D unresolved. Germline V gene data show CDR1 as KGHSH and CDR2 as LQKENI. The length of the CDR3 is 13 residues. Trimming cost V 6 bases and J 7 bases, with 16 bases left between them. CDR3 nucleotide sequence: TGTGCCAGCTCGGATATCTCCGGCGGAGAGCAGTACTTC. Translating gives CASSDISGGEQYF.

The rearrangement joins TRBV10-2 to TRBJ2-3, with D perhaps matching TRBD1 (5 bases). The germline V gene has CDR1 WSHSY and CDR2 SAAADI. Trimming left V 1 base short and J 2 bases short, with 10 bases between. This CDR3 spans 15 amino acids. CDR3 bases: TGCGCCAGCAGTGAGTTGCAGGGCGACACAGATACGCAGTATTTT. Protein: CASSELQGDTDTQYF.

The V call is TRBV19, the J call TRBJ2-2; D may be TRBD1 (6 bases). The CDR3 totals 14 residues. V was shortened by 6 bases and J by 4 bases, with 12 bases between the two germline ends. Germline lookup yields CDR1 LNHDA and CDR2 SQIVND (reference sequence). CDR3 bases: TGTGCCAGTAGCACAAAACAGGGCACCGGGGAGCTGTTTTTT. It yields the protein CASSTKQGTGELFF.

DNA of the CDR3: TGTGCCAGCAGCTTGACTAGCACAGATACGCAGTATTTT. Translation: CASSLTSTDTQYF. The V call is TRBV5-6, the J call TRBJ2-3; no firm D call. CDR1 is SGHDT, CDR2 YYEEEE, per germline. Trimming took off 1 base at V and 0 bases at J, with 3 bases between the two ends. There are 13 residues in the CDR3.

The V gene is TRBV2, the J gene TRBJ1-5, with D possibly TRBD1 on 6 matching bases. The CDR3 covers 14 residues. Germline V gene sequence: CDR1 SNHLY, CDR2 FYNNEI. The ends were cut back, 2 bases at V and 4 bases at J, with 9 bases in the middle. This CDR3 is CASSELGGNQPQHF. In nucleotides, the CDR3 is TGTGCCAGCAGTGAATTAGGGGGAAATCAGCCCCAGCATTTT.

The rearrangement uses TRBV29-1 and TRBJ2-1, with a tentative D call TRBD2 (5 bases). This CDR3 is 13 amino acids long. CDR1 and CDR2 (germline): SQVTM, ANQGSEA. Deletions cut 7 bases from V and 2 bases from J, with 12 bases between. The DNA of the CDR3 is TGCAGCGGAGAACTAGAAGCCTACAATGAGCAGTTCTTC. Translation: CSGELEAYNEQFF.

This rearrangement joins TRBV29-1 to TRBJ2-5; 7 bases are shared with TRBD1. The CDR3 sequence is 15 residues long. Germline loops: CDR1 SQVTM, CDR2 ANQGSEA. V lost 6 bases to trimming and J lost 5 bases; unmatched junction nucleotides: 15. CDR3 sequence: CSVTHPDRLWETQYF. CDR3 DNA: TGCAGCGTCACTCACCCGGACAGGCTATGGGAGACCCAGTACTTC.

This clone was observed a few times. The chain employs TRBV2 and TRBJ1-5, with D possibly matching TRBD1 (5 bases). This CDR3 comprises 14 residues. The ends were cut back, 2 bases at V and 5 bases at J, with 10 bases in the middle. Germline CDR1 reads SNHLY; CDR2 reads FYNNEI. The CDR3 nucleotides read TGTGCCAGCAGTGAAACGGCGGGGCATCAGCCCCAGCATTTT. As protein: CASSETAGHQPQHF.

The chain has TRBV7-9 and TRBJ1-2, with D unresolved. This CDR3 is built from 15 residues. The germline gives CDR1 SEHNR, CDR2 FQNEAQ (reference sequence). The V and J ends lost 5 bases and 1 base respectively, with 14 bases between them. CDR3 bases: TGTGCCAGCAGCACGTACAGAAACATTAACTATGGCTACACCTTC. This gives the protein CASSTYRNINYGYTF.

V usage is TRBV19 and J usage is TRBJ2-7; TRBD1 agrees at 10 bases. The CDR3 extends over 15 amino acids. The ends lost 4 bases at V and 5 bases at J; junction bases unmatched: 8. The germline V gene has CDR1 LNHDA and CDR2 SQIVND (reference sequence). CDR3 amino acids: CASSTPPGQGNEQYF. As DNA, the CDR3 is TGTGCCAGTAGTACCCCACCGGGACAGGGGAACGAGCAGTACTTC.

The J gene is TRBJ1-1, the V gene TRBV30, with TRBD1 matching over 10 bases. V trimming: 4 bases; J trimming: 3 bases; junction bases outside the gene matches: 11. Germline CDR1 and CDR2: GTSNPN and SVGIG (reference sequence). The CDR3 has 16 residues. The DNA of the CDR3 is TGTGCCTGGAAAGAGGACAGGGGGATTGGCGACACTGAAGCTTTCTTT. Its protein is CAWKEDRGIGDTEAFF. Full variable domain (remainder filled in from reference TRBV30 and TRBJ1-1): SQTIHQWPATLVQPVGSPLSLECTVEGTSNPNLYWYRQAAGRGLQLLFYSVGIGQISSEVPQNLSASRPQDRQFILSSKKLLLSDSGFYLCAWKEDRGIGDTEAFFGQGTRLTVV.

The chain combines TRBV4-1 with TRBJ1-6; a weak D match, TRBD1 (6 bases). Germline CDR1 is MGHRA and CDR2 is YSYEKL. Deletions cut 1 base from V and 7 bases from J, with 11 bases between. The CDR3 sequence is 15 residues long. The CDR3 DNA follows: TGCGCCAGCAGCCAAGTGGAACAGGGAAATTCACCCCTCCACTTT. It is translated as CASSQVEQGNSPLHF.

The sample holds one count of this clone. The CDR3 here is CAWSQGVNSPLHF. The CDR3 DNA reads TGTGCCTGGAGCCAGGGGGTGAATTCACCCCTCCACTTT. The chain links TRBV30 to TRBJ1-6; TRBD1 aligns across 7 bases. The ends lost 3 bases at V and 7 bases at J; junction bases unmatched: 3. The CDR3 runs to 13 residues. Germline V gives CDR1 GTSNPN, CDR2 SVGIG (reference sequence). Drawing the rest from reference TRBV30 and TRBJ1-6, the complete variable domain is SQTIHQWPATLVQPVGSPLSLECTVEGTSNPNLYWYRQAAGRGLQLLFYSVGIGQISSEVPQNLSASRPQDRQFILSSKKLLLSDSGFYLCAWSQGVNSPLHFGNGTRLTVT.

The rearrangement links TRBV10-2 to TRBJ2-3; D might be TRBD2 (7 bases). Deletions cut 3 bases from V and 4 bases from J, with 14 bases between. Germline assignment: CDR1 WSHSY and CDR2 SAAADI. The CDR3 loop spans 15 amino acids. CDR3 DNA sequence: TGCGCCAGCAGTGATGAAGGGGGGGCAGCAGATACGCAGTATTTT. Its translation is CASSDEGGAADTQYF.

The chain is built from TRBV12-5 and TRBJ2-1, with D maybe TRBD1 (6 bases). This CDR3 is 18 amino acids long. Germline-derived CDR1 and CDR2 are LGHNT and FRNRAP. Between the trimmed V and J ends, which lost 4 bases and 2 bases, there was a span of 21 bases. In DNA form, the CDR3 reads TGTGCTAGTGGTTCCTCGATAATAACAGGGTCTACCTACAATGAGCAGTTCTTC. Translated, it gives CASGSSIITGSTYNEQFF.

The rearrangement uses TRBV20-1 and TRBJ2-3, with 8 bases matching TRBD2. With V trimmed by 3 bases and J by 2 bases, 4 bases remained unmatched. The CDR3 is 14 residues long. Germline CDR1 is DFQATT and CDR2 is SNEGSKA (reference sequence). CDR3 in DNA: TGCAGTGCTAGTGGGCGGGGGGACACAGATACGCAGTATTTT. It is translated as CSASGRGDTDTQYF.

The genes are TRBV7-9 and TRBJ1-1, with unresolved D. CDR1 is SEHNR, CDR2 FQNEAQ, per germline (reference sequence). Trimming pared 0 bases from V and 1 base from J, leaving 3 bases between. The CDR3 is 13 amino acids. The CDR3 sequence is CASSLARNTEAFF. The CDR3 nucleotides read TGTGCCAGCAGCTTAGCTCGGAACACTGAAGCTTTCTTT.

The CDR3 region is CATSDPGTGLNEQFF. The CDR3 coding sequence is TGTGCCACCAGTGACCCTGGGACAGGCCTCAATGAGCAGTTCTTC. The chain recombines TRBV24-1 with TRBJ2-1, with 8 bases aligning to TRBD1. CDR1 is KGHDR and CDR2 is SFDVKD in the germline V gene. J was trimmed by 6 bases and V by 4 bases; bases with no gene match: 7. The CDR3 covers 15 residues.

This clone was seen only a few times. The chain is built from TRBV2 and TRBJ1-5, with D unclear. The length of the CDR3 is 13 residues. Germline CDR1 is SNHLY and CDR2 is FYNNEI. Trimming shortened V by 6 bases and J by 8 bases, and 14 bases separated the two germline ends. The CDR3 coding sequence is TGTGCCAGCAGCGAGCCGTTTGCGGAGCCCCAGCATTTT. Its translation is CASSEPFAEPQHF.

The chain couples TRBV4-1 to TRBJ1-5, with 8 bases matching TRBD1. Germline V gene lookup returns CDR1 MGHRA and CDR2 YSYEKL. The CDR3 extends over 16 amino acids. After removal of 0 bases from V and 6 bases from J, the junction contained 7 bases not matched to a gene. This CDR3 reads CASSQDYQGAGQPQHF. The CDR3 DNA is TGCGCCAGCAGCCAAGATTATCAGGGGGCGGGTCAGCCCCAGCATTTT.

This chain links TRBV19 with TRBJ2-7, with D maybe TRBD2 (5 bases). This CDR3 spans 11 amino acids. The ends were cut back, 7 bases at V and 7 bases at J, with 11 bases in the middle. From germline, CDR1 is LNHDA and CDR2 SQIVND (reference sequence). DNA for the CDR3: TGTGCCAGTACCGCAGGAGGTGAGCAGTACTTC. Translated, it gives CASTAGGEQYF.